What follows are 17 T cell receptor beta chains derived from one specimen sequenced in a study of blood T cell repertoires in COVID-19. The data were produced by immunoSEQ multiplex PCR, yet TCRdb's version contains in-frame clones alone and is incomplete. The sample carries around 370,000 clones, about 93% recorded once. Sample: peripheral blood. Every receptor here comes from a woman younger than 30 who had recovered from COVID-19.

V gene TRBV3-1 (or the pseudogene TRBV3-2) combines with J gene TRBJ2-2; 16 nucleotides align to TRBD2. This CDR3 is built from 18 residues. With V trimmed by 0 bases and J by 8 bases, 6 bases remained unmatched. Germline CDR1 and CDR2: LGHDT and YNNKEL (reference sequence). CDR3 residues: CASSQDGGTSGRAGELFF. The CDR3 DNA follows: TGTGCCAGCAGCCAAGATGGTGGGACTAGCGGGAGGGCTGGGGAGCTGTTTTTT.

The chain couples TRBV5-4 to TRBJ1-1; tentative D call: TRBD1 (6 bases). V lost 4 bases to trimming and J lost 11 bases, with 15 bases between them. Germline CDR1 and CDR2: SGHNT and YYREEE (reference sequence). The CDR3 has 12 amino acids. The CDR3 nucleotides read TGTGCCAGCAGCGAACAGGCCAGGGGCGCTTTCTTT. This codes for CASSEQARGAFF.

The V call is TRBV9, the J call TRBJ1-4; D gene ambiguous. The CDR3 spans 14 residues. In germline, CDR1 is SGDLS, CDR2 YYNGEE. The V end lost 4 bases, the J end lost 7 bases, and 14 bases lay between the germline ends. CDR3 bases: TGTGCCAGCAGCCCAGGCCCCGAGGGTGAAAAACTGTTTTTT. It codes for CASSPGPEGEKLFF.

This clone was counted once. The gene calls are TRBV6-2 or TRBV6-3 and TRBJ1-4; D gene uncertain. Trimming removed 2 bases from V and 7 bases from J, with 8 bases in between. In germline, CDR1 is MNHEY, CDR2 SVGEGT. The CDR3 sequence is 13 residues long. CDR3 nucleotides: TGTGCCAGCAGTTACCCAGTGGCTGAAAAACTGTTTTTT. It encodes CASSYPVAEKLFF.

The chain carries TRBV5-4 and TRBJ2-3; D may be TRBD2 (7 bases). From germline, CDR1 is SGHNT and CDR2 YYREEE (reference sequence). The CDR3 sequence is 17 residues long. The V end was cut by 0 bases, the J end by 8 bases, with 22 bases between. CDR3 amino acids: CASSLEGGASVGFTQYF. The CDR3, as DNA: TGTGCCAGCAGCTTGGAGGGGGGGGCGTCGGTGGGATTTACGCAGTATTTT. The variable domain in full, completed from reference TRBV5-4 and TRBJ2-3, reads ETGVTQSPTHLIKTRGQQVTLRCSSQSGHNTVSWYQQALGQGPQFIFQYYREEENGRGNFPPRFSGLQFPNYSSELNVNALELDDSALYLCASSLEGGASVGFTQYFGPGTRLTVL.

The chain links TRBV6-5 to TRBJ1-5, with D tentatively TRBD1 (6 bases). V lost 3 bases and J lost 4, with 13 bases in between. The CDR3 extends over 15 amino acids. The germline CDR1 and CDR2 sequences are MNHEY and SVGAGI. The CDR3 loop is CASSYADSPNQPQHF. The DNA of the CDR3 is TGTGCCAGCAGTTATGCGGACAGCCCGAATCAGCCCCAGCATTTT.

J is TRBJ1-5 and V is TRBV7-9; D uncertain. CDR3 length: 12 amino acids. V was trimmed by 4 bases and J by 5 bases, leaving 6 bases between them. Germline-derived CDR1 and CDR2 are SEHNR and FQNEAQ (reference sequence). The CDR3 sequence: CASSSGDQPQHF. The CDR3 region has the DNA TGTGCCAGCAGCTCAGGTGATCAGCCCCAGCATTTT.

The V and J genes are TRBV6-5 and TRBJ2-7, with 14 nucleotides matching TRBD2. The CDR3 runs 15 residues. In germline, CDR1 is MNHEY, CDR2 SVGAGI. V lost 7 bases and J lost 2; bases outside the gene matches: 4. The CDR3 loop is CASTMGLAGAYEQYV. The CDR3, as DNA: TGTGCCAGCACTATGGGACTAGCGGGGGCCTACGAGCAGTACGTC.

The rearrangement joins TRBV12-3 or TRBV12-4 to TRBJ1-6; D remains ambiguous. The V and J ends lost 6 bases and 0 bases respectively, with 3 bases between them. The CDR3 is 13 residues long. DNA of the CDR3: TGTGCCAGCAGCAGCTCCTATAATTCACCCCTCCACTTT. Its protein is CASSSSYNSPLHF.

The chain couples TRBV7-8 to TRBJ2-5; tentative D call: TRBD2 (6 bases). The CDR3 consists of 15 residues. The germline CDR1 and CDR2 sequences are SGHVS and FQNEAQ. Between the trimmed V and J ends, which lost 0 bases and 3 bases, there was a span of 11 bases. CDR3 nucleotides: TGTGCCAGCAGCTTAGCGGGACTTCCTAAAGAGACCCAGTACTTC. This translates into CASSLAGLPKETQYF.

CDR3: CASSLDPGTSYGYTF. The CDR3 nucleotides are TGTGCCAGCAGCTTAGATCCGGGAACCTCCTATGGCTACACCTTC. The chain joins TRBV11-3 to TRBJ1-2; D unclear. V gave up 0 bases and J gave up 4 bases, with 12 bases separating them. Germline-derived CDR1 and CDR2 are SGHNT and YENEEA. This CDR3 is 15 amino acids long.

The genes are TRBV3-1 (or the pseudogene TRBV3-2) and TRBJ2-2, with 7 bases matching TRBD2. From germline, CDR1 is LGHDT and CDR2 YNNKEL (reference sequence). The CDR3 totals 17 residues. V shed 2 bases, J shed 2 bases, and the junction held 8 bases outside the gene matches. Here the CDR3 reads CASSQSGLGLNTGELFF. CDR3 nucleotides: TGTGCCAGCAGCCAATCTGGACTAGGGCTTAACACCGGGGAGCTGTTTTTT.

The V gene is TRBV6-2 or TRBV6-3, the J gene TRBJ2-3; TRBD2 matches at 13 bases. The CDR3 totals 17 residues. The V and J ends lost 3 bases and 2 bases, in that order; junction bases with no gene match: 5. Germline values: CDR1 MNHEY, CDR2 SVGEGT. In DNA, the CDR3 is TGTGCCAGCAGTTATAGGACTAGCGGGAGAGCCACAGATACGCAGTATTTT. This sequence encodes CASSYRTSGRATDTQYF.

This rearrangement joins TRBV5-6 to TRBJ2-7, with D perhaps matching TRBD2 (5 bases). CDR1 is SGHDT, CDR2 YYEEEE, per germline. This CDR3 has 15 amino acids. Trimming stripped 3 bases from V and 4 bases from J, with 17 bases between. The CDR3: CASSSTSRERYEQYV. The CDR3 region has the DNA TGTGCCAGCAGCTCGACTTCTAGGGAGAGGTACGAGCAGTACGTC.

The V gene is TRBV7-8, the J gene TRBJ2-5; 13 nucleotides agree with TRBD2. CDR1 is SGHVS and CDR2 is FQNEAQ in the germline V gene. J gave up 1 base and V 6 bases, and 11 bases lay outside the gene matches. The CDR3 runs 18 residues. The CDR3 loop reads CASSLLYGTSGTQETQYF. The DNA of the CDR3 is TGTGCCAGCAGTCTCCTGTACGGGACTAGCGGGACCCAAGAGACCCAGTACTTC.

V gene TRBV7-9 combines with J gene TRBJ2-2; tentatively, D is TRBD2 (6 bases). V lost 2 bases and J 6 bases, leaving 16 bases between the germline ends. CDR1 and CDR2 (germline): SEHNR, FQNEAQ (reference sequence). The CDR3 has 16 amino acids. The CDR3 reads CASSLSGPWEAGELFF. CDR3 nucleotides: TGTGCCAGCAGCTTATCGGGCCCTTGGGAGGCCGGGGAGCTGTTTTTT.

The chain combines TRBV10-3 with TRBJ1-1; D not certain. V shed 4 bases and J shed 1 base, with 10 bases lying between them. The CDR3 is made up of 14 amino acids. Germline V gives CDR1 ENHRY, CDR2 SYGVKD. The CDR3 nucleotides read TGTGCCATCAGTGGGTCGCTACCGAACACTGAAGCTTTCTTT. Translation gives CAISGSLPNTEAFF.